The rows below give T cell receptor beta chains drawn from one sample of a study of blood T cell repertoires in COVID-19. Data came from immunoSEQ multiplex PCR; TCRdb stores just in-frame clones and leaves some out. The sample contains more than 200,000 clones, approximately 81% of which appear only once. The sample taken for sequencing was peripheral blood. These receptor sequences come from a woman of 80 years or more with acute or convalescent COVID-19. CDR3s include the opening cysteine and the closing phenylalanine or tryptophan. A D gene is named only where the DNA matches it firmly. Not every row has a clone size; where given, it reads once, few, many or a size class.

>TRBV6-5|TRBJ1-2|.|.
TGTGCCAGCAGAGCTATTACAGCTAACTATGGCTACACCTTC
CASRAITANYGYTF
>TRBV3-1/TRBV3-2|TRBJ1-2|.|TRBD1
TGTGCCAGCAGTCGGACAGGGCCAAACTATGGCTACACCTTC
CASSRTGPNYGYTF
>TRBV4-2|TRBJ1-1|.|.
TGTGCCAGCAGCCAACAGGGTAGCACTGAAGCTTTCTTT
CASSQQGSTEAFF
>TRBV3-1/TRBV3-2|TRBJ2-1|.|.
TGTGCCAGCAGCCAAGATTGGAGCAGGGTAATCTACAATGAGCAGTTCTTC
CASSQDWSRVIYNEQFF
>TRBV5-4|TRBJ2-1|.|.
TGTGCCAGCAGCTTTTCACTATCTGGGGCCAATGAGCAGTTCTTC
CASSFSLSGANEQFF
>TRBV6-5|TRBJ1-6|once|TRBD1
TGTGCCAGCAGCCCAAACAGGGGGAATTCACCCCTCCACTTT
CASSPNRGNSPLHF
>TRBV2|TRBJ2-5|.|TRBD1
TGTGCCAGCGGTAGGGACAGGGGGCCCCAAGAGACCCAGTACTTC
CASGRDRGPQETQYF
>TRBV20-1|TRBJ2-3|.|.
TGCAGTGCTAGCGGTGAAGATACGCAGTATTTT
CSASGEDTQYF
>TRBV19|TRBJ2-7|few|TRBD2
TGTGCCAGTGCGGGAGGCCCCTACGAGCAGTACTTC
CASAGGPYEQYF
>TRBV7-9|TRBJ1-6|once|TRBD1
TGTGCCAGCAGCCCCGTATTCGGACAGGGGGACGATAATTCACCCCTCCACTTT
CASSPVFGQGDDNSPLHF
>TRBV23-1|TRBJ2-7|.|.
TGCGCCAGCAGTCACAGGGGAAAGACCTACGAGCAGTACTTC
CASSHRGKTYEQYF
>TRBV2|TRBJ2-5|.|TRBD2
TGTGCCAGCAGTGAAGCGCTGGTGGGAGGGCTTCAAGAGACCCAGTACTTC
CASSEALVGGLQETQYF
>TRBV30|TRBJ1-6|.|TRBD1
TGTGCCTGGAACAGGGGAGAGTCGATGGGTAATTCACCCCTCCACTTT
CAWNRGESMGNSPLHF
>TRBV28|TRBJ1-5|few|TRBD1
TGTGCCAGCAGTTTATCCAGGGGGCCAACCCAGCCCCAGCATTTT
CASSLSRGPTQPQHF
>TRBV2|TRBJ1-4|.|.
TGTGCCAGCAGTGAGAGGGTACAGGGCAAACTGTTTTTT
CASSERVQGKLFF
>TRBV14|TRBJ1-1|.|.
TGTGCCAGCAGCCAAAGTCGGCCGGGAGGCACTGAAGCTTTCTTT
CASSQSRPGGTEAFF
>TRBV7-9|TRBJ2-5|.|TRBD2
TGTGCCAGCAGCTTAGCGCGAAGCGGGGGGGCAGAGGAGACCCAGTACTTC
CASSLARSGGAEETQYF
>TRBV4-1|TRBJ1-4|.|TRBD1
TGCGCCAGCAGCCAAGCCCCAACAGGGGGGTCTAATGAAAAACTGTTTTTT
CASSQAPTGGSNEKLFF
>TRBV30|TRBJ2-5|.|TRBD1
TGTGCCTGGAACCCAGGGGGCGCAGAGACCCAGTACTTC
CAWNPGGAETQYF
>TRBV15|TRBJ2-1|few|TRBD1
TGTGCCACCAGCATTCGACAGGGATCGCACAATGAGCAGTTCTTC
CATSIRQGSHNEQFF